This TCR beta chain was obtained from a study of shared clonotypes between healthy human individuals. Germline V gives CDR1 LGHNA, CDR2 YSLEER. V dropped 1 base and J dropped 4; count of bases not matched to a gene: 2. The CDR3 extends over 16 amino acids. Study-wide results and limits: A few donors held about 5% of naive CD4 clonotypes in common. A small donor pool kept down the genetic and exposure-history diversity that was represented.

This clone came up once. Antigen specificity is unknown. Across several immunoSEQ plates, the genomic DNA of each subset was split evenly. Template for every sorted-subset replicate PCR totaled approximately 0.2 ug DNA, approximately 30,000 T cell genomes. Method: immunoSEQ multiplex PCR; TCRdb's copy keeps in-frame clones and lacks some. The table includes 2 million to 2.5 million clones, 90% to 97% detected once. The chain has TRBV4-3 and TRBJ2-3, with TRBD2 matching 13 bases. The sample consisted of naive CD4+ T cells sorted from blood. Indicated subset: CD45RA+ positively selected. The source of this sequence is a man aged 18 to 29 in good health. CDR3 sequence reads: CASSQGTSGSPDTQYF. The DNA of the CDR3 is TGCGCCAGCAGCCAAGGGACTAGCGGGAGCCCAGATACGCAGTATTTT.